This T cell receptor beta chain was documented in a study of vaccination and CD4 T cells after COVID-19. Study summary: Blood was drawn a median around 70 days post second dose, range 14 to 241.

As for treatment: approximately nine-day PBMC culture with coronavirus spike peptide pools or control peptides (ViraFEST assay). Wells contained roughly 1.9 million PBMCs each, and these were cultured with roughly 11 IU/ml IL-2 and around 9.6 ug/ml peptide pools. Germline assignment: CDR1 SEHNR and CDR2 FQNEAQ (reference sequence). Deletions cut 8 bases from V and 5 bases from J, with 15 bases between. The CDR3 spans 13 residues. Worth noting for this clonotype: No antigen is known for it.

An Oncomine TCR Beta short-read assay was used to sequence the DNA from cultured CD4+ T cells. TCRdb ran MiXCR on the PCR reads and lists one entry per CDR3 protein. The sample yields approximately 8,800 distinct CDR3 sequences, around three fifths seen once. Whole-study results and caveats: Convalescent patients showed a median around 90% of reactive clones that were seen only post-vaccination. Median SARS-CoV-2-reactive clonotypes rose from roughly 19 to 38, not significantly.

This rearrangement joins TRBV7-9 to TRBJ1-1; D might be TRBD1 (5 bases). Sequenced sample: CD4+ T cells from blood, cultured in vitro. This TCR was sampled from a human donor who had recovered from COVID-19. CDR3 DNA: TGTGCCAGCGACTGGCGGGGGGGGACTGAAGCTTTCTTT. Amino acid sequence: CASDWRGGTEAFF.